These T cell receptor beta chains were read from a single sample in a study of control samples from healthy donors and cancer patients. The assay was immunoSEQ multiplex PCR, and TCRdb's table has in-frame clones only and misses some. The data contain about 160,000 clones, approximately 94% of them singletons. Specimen: PBMCs. The receptors were gathered from a man aged 60-69 years with colorectal cancer. The CDR3 runs from the conserved cysteine through the conserved F or W. A D gene is named only where the DNA matches it firmly. Clone sizes are given selectively: once, few, many, or a class where the clone is expanded.

cdr3_nt | cdr3_aa | j_call | v_call | clone_size | d_call | cdr3_length
TGTGCCAGCAGTGAGCCTTTGGCCCCATACACAGATACGCAGTATTTT | CASSEPLAPYTDTQYF | TRBJ2-3 | TRBV6-1 | NA | NA | 16
TGTGCCAGCTCACCACAGGGGCAGGGCACTGAAGCTTTCTTT | CASSPQGQGTEAFF | TRBJ1-1 | TRBV18 | NA | NA | 14
TGTGCCAGCAGCCCCAGGACTATCGGTGGGGCCAACGTCCTGACTTTC | CASSPRTIGGANVLTF | TRBJ2-6 | TRBV11-2 | NA | NA | 16
TGCGCCAGCAAGGCCGGGGAGCTGTTTTTT | CASKAGELFF | TRBJ2-2 | TRBV10-2 | NA | NA | 10
TGTGCCAGCAGCGTAACAGGACAAAATAATTCACCCCTCCACTTT | CASSVTGQNNSPLHF | TRBJ1-6 | TRBV7-8 | NA | NA | 15
TGTGCCAGCAGCCCCCAAGGGGGTGGAAACACCATATATTTT | CASSPQGGGNTIYF | TRBJ1-3 | TRBV7-6 | NA | NA | 14
TGTGCCAGCAGCCAAGAAGGCGGGGGGAGTCCAGATACGCAGTATTTT | CASSQEGGGSPDTQYF | TRBJ2-3 | TRBV3-1/TRBV3-2 | NA | TRBD2 | 16
TGTGCCTGGAGTGTACGAGTCTCCGGCACTGAAGCTTTCTTT | CAWSVRVSGTEAFF | TRBJ1-1 | TRBV30 | NA | NA | 14
TGTGCCAGCAGTGAATCGGGCACCCCCACAGATACGCAGTATTTT | CASSESGTPTDTQYF | TRBJ2-3 | TRBV25-1 | NA | NA | 15
TGTGCCAGCAGCTCCCACGGGCCGGGACAGATGGTCGCACCCCTCCACTTT | CASSSHGPGQMVAPLHF | TRBJ1-6 | TRBV7-8 | NA | TRBD1 | 17
TGTGCCAGCAGCGACGGTACAGGGTTCAGAGGCTACACCTTC | CASSDGTGFRGYTF | TRBJ1-2 | TRBV9 | NA | NA | 14
TGTGCCAGCACCCAGCCTGGGTGGGGGCTGGACGGGGAGCTGTTTTTT | CASTQPGWGLDGELFF | TRBJ2-2 | TRBV5-8 | once | NA | 16
TGTGCCAGTTCGGACCAGCGATCCTATGGCTACACCTTC | CASSDQRSYGYTF | TRBJ1-2 | TRBV19 | NA | NA | 13
TGTGCCAGCAGCTTTGACGGATTCTATGGCTACACCTTC | CASSFDGFYGYTF | TRBJ1-2 | TRBV5-4 | NA | NA | 13
TGTGCCAGCAGCTTGGACGGCTCTGGGGCCAACGTCCTGACTTTC | CASSLDGSGANVLTF | TRBJ2-6 | TRBV5-8 | NA | NA | 15
TGTGCCACCAGTGATTTGCCCGGTCACACCGGGGAGCTGTTTTTT | CATSDLPGHTGELFF | TRBJ2-2 | TRBV24-1 | once | NA | 15
TGCAGCGTTGAACTCGTCTCTGGAAACACCATATATTTT | CSVELVSGNTIYF | TRBJ1-3 | TRBV29-1 | once | NA | 13
TGTGCCAGCAGCCCTATCGGGGCCGGCGGCTACACCTTC | CASSPIGAGGYTF | TRBJ1-2 | TRBV7-6 | NA | NA | 13
TGCAGCGTTGTCAGTGATCGCACTGAAGCTTTCTTT | CSVVSDRTEAFF | TRBJ1-1 | TRBV29-1 | NA | NA | 12
TGTGCCAGCAGTGAAGGGACTGAAGGCTCTGGAAACACCATATATTTT | CASSEGTEGSGNTIYF | TRBJ1-3 | TRBV2 | NA | NA | 16
TGTGCCAGCACCACCCCGGGACAGGGCCTCTACGAGCAGTACTTC | CASTTPGQGLYEQYF | TRBJ2-7 | TRBV28 | NA | TRBD1 | 15
TGTGCCAGTAGTATTTCGGGACAGACCTATGGGGAGCCCCAGCATTTT | CASSISGQTYGEPQHF | TRBJ1-5 | TRBV19 | NA | TRBD1 | 16
TGTGCCAGCAGCTTAGGGGGGGGCTATGGCTACACCTTC | CASSLGGGYGYTF | TRBJ1-2 | TRBV11-2 | NA | NA | 13
TGTGCCATCAACCGGGGGTATGAGCAGTTCTTC | CAINRGYEQFF | TRBJ2-1 | TRBV10-3 | NA | NA | 11
TGTGCCAGCAGCTCTAGCGTCTTGGAGGAGCAGTTCTTC | CASSSSVLEEQFF | TRBJ2-1 | TRBV7-9 | NA | NA | 13
TGTGCCAGCAGCTTGGTGGGAGACCACTACGAGCAGTACTTC | CASSLVGDHYEQYF | TRBJ2-7 | TRBV5-6 | NA | NA | 14
TGTGCCAGCAGCCGAGGACAGGGTCAAGAGACCCAGTACTTC | CASSRGQGQETQYF | TRBJ2-5 | TRBV7-6 | NA | TRBD1 | 14
TGTGCCAGCAGACCCGGGACTACTTCGGGCACCGGGGAGCTGTTTTTT | CASRPGTTSGTGELFF | TRBJ2-2 | TRBV2 | NA | TRBD2 | 16
TGTGCCAGTAGTATCCCCAACAGGCAAGAGACCCAGTACTTC | CASSIPNRQETQYF | TRBJ2-5 | TRBV19 | NA | NA | 14
TGTGCCACCAGTGAGAAGGATCCCCATGAGCAGTTCTTC | CATSEKDPHEQFF | TRBJ2-1 | TRBV24-1 | NA | NA | 13
TGCAGTGCTAGTCAGGATAACTATGGCTACACCTTC | CSASQDNYGYTF | TRBJ1-2 | TRBV20-1 | NA | NA | 12
TGTGCCAGCTCTATCCGGGATCAAGAGACCCAGTACTTC | CASSIRDQETQYF | TRBJ2-5 | TRBV18 | NA | NA | 13
TGCGCCAGCAGCCAAGATCTGATTGGTCAGCCCCAGCATTTT | CASSQDLIGQPQHF | TRBJ1-5 | TRBV4-1 | NA | NA | 14
TGTGCCAGTAGTATGGCGAGACTTTATGGCTACACCTTC | CASSMARLYGYTF | TRBJ1-2 | TRBV19 | NA | NA | 13
TGTGCCACCAGTGATAAAACAGGGGAGGACTATGGCTACACCTTC | CATSDKTGEDYGYTF | TRBJ1-2 | TRBV24-1 | NA | TRBD1 | 15